The clone carrying this TCR beta chain appeared a few times. The antigen remains undetermined. This entry comes from a study of T cells in Graves' hyperthyroidism and ophthalmopathy. Deletions cut 1 base from V and 0 bases from J, with 12 bases between. CDR3 size: 16 residues. RNA transcripts gave rise to amplified TCR beta CDR3 regions. TCR CDR3 underwent first-round RT-PCR with the HTBI primer set. TCRdb itself ran the multiplex PCR reads through MiXCR, one entry per CDR3 protein. The repertoire has roughly 570,000 distinct CDR3 sequences, 15% to 18% of them found once; the top ten carry 7.3%. The study, taken as a whole, reports: Ophthalmopathy and stable hyperthyroidism were separated by a 13 V-J model.

Those patients with uncontrolled infection, other autoimmune disease, pregnancy or lactation were excluded. The TCR comes from a woman aged 25 to 39 with Graves' hyperthyroidism. The V call is TRBV12-3 or TRBV12-4, the J call TRBJ1-1; D is ambiguous. Sequencing input: blood. DNA of the CDR3: TGTGCCAGCAGTTTAGGTCCCCGGGGTATGAACACTGAAGCTTTCTTT. Translation: CASSLGPRGMNTEAFF.